This entry concerns a single T cell receptor beta chain. As yet, its antigen is unknown. This record comes from a study of Tregs in tolerant kidney transplant recipients. The study's findings and limits: This study did not directly address biological reproducibility. The most relevant donor-specific Treg TCRbeta repertoire apparently came from expansion with activated donor B cells.

Thawed PBMCs were FACS-sorted into unstimulated CD4+CD25+CD127- regulatory T cells, CD4+CD25- non-regulatory cells, CD4 and CD8 cells. The length of the CDR3 is 13 residues. Germline CDR1 reads SGHRS; CDR2 reads YFSETQ. V lost 2 bases, J lost 6 bases, and 9 bases lay in between. TCRdb keeps only in-frame clones here, not all; method: immunoSEQ multiplex PCR. This table holds tens of thousands of clones, about 92% found once. The chain carries TRBV5-1 and TRBJ2-1; D may be TRBD2 (6 bases). This sequence originates from a human donor in good health. The sample comprised CD8+ T cells from blood. The CDR3 coding sequence is TGCGCCAGCAGCTTCCGGGAGCCCAATGAGCAGTTCTTC. Protein sequence: CASSFREPNEQFF.